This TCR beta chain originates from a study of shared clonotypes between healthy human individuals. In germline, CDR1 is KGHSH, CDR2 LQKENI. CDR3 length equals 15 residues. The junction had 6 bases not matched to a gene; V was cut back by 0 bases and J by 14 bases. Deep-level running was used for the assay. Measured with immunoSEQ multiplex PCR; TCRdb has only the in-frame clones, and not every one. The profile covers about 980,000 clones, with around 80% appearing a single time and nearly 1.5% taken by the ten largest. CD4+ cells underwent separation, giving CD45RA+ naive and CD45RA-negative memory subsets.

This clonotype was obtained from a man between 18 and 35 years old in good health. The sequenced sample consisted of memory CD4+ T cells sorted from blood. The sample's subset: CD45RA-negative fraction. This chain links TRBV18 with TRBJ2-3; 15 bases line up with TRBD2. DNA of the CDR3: TGTGCCAGCTCACCACCGGGGACTAGCGGGGGGATTCTGTATTTT. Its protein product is CASSPPGTSGGILYF.